This is a list of T cell receptor beta chains from one sample in a study of blood T cells in healthy people across ages. TCRdb called the 5' RACE reads again in MiXCR, with one record for every CDR3 protein. Among 1.5 million to 2 million distinct CDR3 sequences listed, 28% were seen once. The specimen sequenced was blood. The receptors originated from a woman younger than 45 in good health. The CDR3 runs from the conserved cysteine through the conserved F or W. The order of the fields is J gene, V gene, clone size, CDR3 length, D gene, CDR3 protein, CDR3 DNA. D genes are given only for firm matches. Part of the rows lack a size; the others show once, few, many or a class for expanded clones.

J: TRBJ2-7; V: TRBV10-3; size: many; length: 13; D: TRBD1; CDR3: CAIKGQGSYEQYF; DNA: TGTGCCATCAAAGGACAGGGCTCCTACGAGCAGTACTTC
J: TRBJ1-3; V: TRBV28; size: NA; length: 17; D: TRBD1; CDR3: CASSELTGTGGGNTIYF; DNA: TGTGCCAGCAGTGAGCTAACCGGGACAGGCGGTGGAAACACCATATATTTT
J: TRBJ2-1; V: TRBV5-1; size: NA; length: 16; D: TRBD2; CDR3: CASSSTGASGYNEQFF; DNA: TGCGCCAGCAGCTCCACTGGGGCTAGCGGTTACAATGAGCAGTTCTTC
J: TRBJ2-3; V: TRBV11-2; size: NA; length: 15; D: TRBD2; CDR3: CASSTSGGATDTQYF; DNA: TGTGCCAGCAGCACCAGCGGGGGAGCTACAGATACGCAGTATTTT
J: TRBJ2-1; V: TRBV9; size: few; length: 13; D: NA; CDR3: CASSVWGVDEQFF; DNA: TGTGCCAGCAGCGTCTGGGGGGTGGATGAGCAGTTCTTC
J: TRBJ1-1; V: TRBV19; size: NA; length: 14; D: NA; CDR3: CASTPGRPNTEAFF; DNA: TGTGCCAGTACCCCCGGGCGTCCGAACACTGAAGCTTTCTTT
J: TRBJ1-6; V: TRBV15; size: few; length: 15; D: NA; CDR3: CATRDSTLYNSPLHF; DNA: TGTGCCACCAGAGACAGTACCCTATATAATTCACCCCTCCACTTT
J: TRBJ1-2; V: TRBV3-1; size: few; length: 15; D: TRBD1; CDR3: CASSFRTGPPYGYTF; DNA: TGTGCCAGCAGCTTCCGGACAGGACCTCCCTATGGCTACACCTTC
J: TRBJ1-2; V: TRBV20-1; size: NA; length: 13; D: NA; CDR3: CSARLGINYGYTF; DNA: TGCAGTGCTAGACTGGGGATTAACTATGGCTACACCTTC
J: TRBJ2-7; V: TRBV20-1; size: many; length: 12; D: NA; CDR3: CSARWGPIEQYF; DNA: TGCAGTGCTAGGTGGGGGCCGATCGAGCAGTACTTC
J: TRBJ1-1; V: TRBV6-6; size: few; length: 13; D: NA; CDR3: CASRNGANQQAFF; DNA: TGTGCCAGCAGAAACGGGGCCAATCAGCAAGCTTTCTTT
J: TRBJ2-7; V: TRBV6-2/TRBV6-3; size: few; length: 15; D: TRBD2; CDR3: CASSYGIAGDYEQYF; DNA: TGTGCCAGCAGTTACGGAATAGCGGGAGACTACGAGCAGTACTTC
J: TRBJ1-1; V: TRBV7-9; size: few; length: 12; D: NA; CDR3: CASSPKNTEAFF; DNA: TGTGCCAGCAGCCCAAAAAACACTGAAGCTTTCTTT
J: TRBJ2-5; V: TRBV7-2; size: few; length: 15; D: NA; CDR3: CASSFSVGRQETQYF; DNA: TGTGCCAGCAGCTTCTCAGTGGGTAGACAAGAGACCCAGTACTTC
J: TRBJ2-1; V: TRBV28; size: NA; length: 16; D: NA; CDR3: CASHPLTRGLYNEQFF; DNA: TGTGCCAGCCATCCACTAACCCGGGGACTCTACAATGAGCAGTTCTTC
J: TRBJ2-5; V: TRBV10-3; size: NA; length: 12; D: NA; CDR3: CAISENGGAQYF; DNA: TGTGCCATCAGTGAGAACGGCGGGGCCCAGTACTTC
J: TRBJ2-5; V: TRBV29-1; size: few; length: 10; D: NA; CDR3: CAGRQETQYF; DNA: TGCGCGGGACGCCAAGAGACCCAGTACTTC
J: TRBJ2-7; V: TRBV20-1; size: many; length: 11; D: NA; CDR3: CSARVDYEQYF; DNA: TGCAGTGCTAGAGTCGACTACGAGCAGTACTTC
J: TRBJ1-2; V: TRBV5-1; size: many; length: 16; D: NA; CDR3: CASSNPGANSNYGYTF; DNA: TGCGCCAGCAGTAACCCGGGGGCAAACTCAAACTATGGCTACACCTTC
J: TRBJ2-1; V: TRBV12-3/TRBV12-4; size: NA; length: 17; D: TRBD1; CDR3: CASSLPATGLRYNEQFF; DNA: TGTGCCAGCAGTTTACCTGCGACAGGGTTAAGATACAATGAGCAGTTCTTC
J: TRBJ1-2; V: TRBV5-1; size: few; length: 14; D: NA; CDR3: CASSLGDPRRGYTF; DNA: TGCGCCAGCAGCTTGGGGGACCCACGGCGAGGCTACACCTTC
J: TRBJ1-4; V: TRBV5-1; size: NA; length: 16; D: TRBD1; CDR3: CASSTPRQGGNEELFF; DNA: TGCGCCAGCAGCACACCGCGACAGGGAGGAAATGAAGAACTGTTTTTT
J: TRBJ2-2; V: TRBV6-4; size: NA; length: 15; D: TRBD1; CDR3: CASSGGQGNTGELFF; DNA: TGTGCCAGCAGTGGAGGACAGGGGAACACCGGGGAGCTGTTTTTT
J: TRBJ2-3; V: TRBV20-1; size: NA; length: 16; D: NA; CDR3: CSARDLQRPGTDTQYF; DNA: TGCAGTGCTAGAGATCTACAGAGGCCAGGCACAGATACGCAGTATTTT
J: TRBJ2-1; V: TRBV5-5; size: many; length: 15; D: TRBD2; CDR3: CASSLNLAGLYEQFF; DNA: TGTGCCAGCAGCTTGAATCTAGCGGGACTCTATGAGCAGTTCTTC
J: TRBJ2-7; V: TRBV11-2; size: many; length: 18; D: TRBD2; CDR3: CASSLLGLAALTSYEQYF; DNA: TGTGCCAGCAGCTTGTTAGGACTAGCGGCCTTAACTTCCTACGAGCAGTACTTC
J: TRBJ2-7; V: TRBV5-4; size: NA; length: 15; D: NA; CDR3: CASSSRKDHSYEQYF; DNA: TGTGCCAGCAGCTCCCGCAAGGACCACTCCTACGAGCAGTACTTC
J: TRBJ1-1; V: TRBV4-3; size: NA; length: 16; D: NA; CDR3: CASSQDTIGVETEAFF; DNA: TGCGCCAGCAGCCAAGATACAATTGGGGTGGAGACTGAAGCTTTCTTT
J: TRBJ1-2; V: TRBV9; size: many; length: 14; D: TRBD1; CDR3: CASSPSHRGHGYTF; DNA: TGTGCCAGCAGCCCATCCCACAGGGGCCATGGCTACACCTTC
J: TRBJ2-1; V: TRBV11-2; size: NA; length: 18; D: TRBD2; CDR3: CASSSRGAGGGSYNEQFF; DNA: TGTGCCAGCAGCTCCCGGGGAGCGGGAGGGGGCTCCTACAATGAGCAGTTCTTC